This T cell receptor beta chain was profiled in a study of OX40 agonist ivuxolimab in advanced cancers. Regarding the study as a whole: Both CD4+ and CD8+ T cell populations in blood had undergone clonal expansion by week 6 at 0.1 to 3.0 mg/kg. Expanded clones were, on average, more numerous in CD8+ T cells than in CD4+.

Blood specimens came from baseline, cycle 4 day 1, and cycle 7 day 1. Germline V lookup: CDR1 SQVTM, CDR2 ANQGSEA. The CDR3 runs 11 residues. The ends were cut back, 7 bases at V and 3 bases at J, with 10 bases in the middle. Clones were sequenced by immunoSEQ multiplex PCR, and TCRdb holds only the in-frame ones, with some missing. The sample contains just under 100,000 clones, roughly 94% of which appear only once. In the case of this clone: The target antigen is unknown.

The receptor comes from an adult with an advanced solid tumor such as melanoma, head and neck, liver or kidney cancer. This chain links TRBV29-1 with TRBJ2-7; perhaps TRBD2 as D (6 bases). The material sequenced was CD4+ or CD8+ T cells sorted from blood, taken in a trial of the OX40 agonist ivuxolimab. For the CDR3, the DNA is TGCAGCGCCGGAGGGATCTACGAGCAGTACTTC. Translation: CSAGGIYEQYF.